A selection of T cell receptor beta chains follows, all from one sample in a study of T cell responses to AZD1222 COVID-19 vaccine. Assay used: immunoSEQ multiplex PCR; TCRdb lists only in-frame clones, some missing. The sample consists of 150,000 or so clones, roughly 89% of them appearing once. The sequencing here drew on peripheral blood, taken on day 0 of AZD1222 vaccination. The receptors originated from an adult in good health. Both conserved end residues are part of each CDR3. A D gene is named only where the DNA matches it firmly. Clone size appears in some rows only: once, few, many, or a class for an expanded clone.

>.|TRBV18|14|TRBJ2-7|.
CASSPLPGLYEQYF
TGTGCCAGCTCACCACTCCCAGGGCTCTACGAGCAGTACTTC
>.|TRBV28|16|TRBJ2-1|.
CASSWGARRSVYEQFF
TGTGCCAGCAGTTGGGGGGCCAGGCGTAGTGTCTATGAGCAGTTCTTC
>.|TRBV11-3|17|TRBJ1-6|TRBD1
CASSPNRDRGYYSPLHF
TGTGCCAGCAGCCCCAACCGGGACAGGGGTTATTATTCACCCCTCCACTTT
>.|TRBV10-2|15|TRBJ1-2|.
CASSPDMGANYGYTF
TGCGCCAGCAGCCCGGATATGGGGGCCAACTATGGCTACACCTTC
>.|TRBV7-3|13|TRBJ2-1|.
CASSLSTYNEQFF
TGTGCCAGCAGCCTATCAACCTACAATGAGCAGTTCTTC
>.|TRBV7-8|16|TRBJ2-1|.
CASNKQQASSYNEQFF
TGTGCCAGCAACAAGCAACAGGCCAGCTCCTACAATGAGCAGTTCTTC
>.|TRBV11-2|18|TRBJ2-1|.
CASSLMGLWTGGRFEQFF
TGTGCCAGCAGCTTAATGGGGCTGTGGACAGGAGGGAGATTTGAGCAGTTCTTC
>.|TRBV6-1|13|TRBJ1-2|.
CASSEGHSYGYTF
TGTGCCAGCAGTGAGGGGCACAGCTATGGCTACACCTTC
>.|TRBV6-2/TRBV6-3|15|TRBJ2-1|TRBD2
CASSVSGSSHNEQFF
TGTGCCAGCAGCGTAAGCGGGAGTTCCCACAATGAGCAGTTCTTC
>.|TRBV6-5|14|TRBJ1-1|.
CASNLQGTNTEAFF
TGTGCCAGCAACTTACAGGGAACGAACACTGAAGCTTTCTTT
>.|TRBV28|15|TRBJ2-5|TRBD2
CASRLSGGPQETQYF
TGTGCCAGCAGGCTTAGCGGGGGCCCCCAAGAGACCCAGTACTTC
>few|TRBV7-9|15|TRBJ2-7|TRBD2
CASSPSGSTYYEQYF
TGTGCCAGCAGCCCAAGCGGGAGTACATACTACGAGCAGTACTTC
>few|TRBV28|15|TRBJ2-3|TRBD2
CASSLDTSGRGTQYF
TGTGCCAGCAGTTTAGACACTAGCGGGAGGGGGACGCAGTATTTT
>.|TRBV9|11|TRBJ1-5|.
CASSVGQPQHF
TGTGCCAGCAGCGTAGGCCAGCCCCAGCATTTT
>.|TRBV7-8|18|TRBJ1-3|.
CASSVRTEGFSSGNTIYF
TGTGCCAGCAGCGTTCGGACCGAGGGGTTTAGCTCTGGAAACACCATATATTTT
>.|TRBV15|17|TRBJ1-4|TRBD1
CATSSPGQGPYSEKLFF
TGTGCCACCAGCTCCCCGGGACAGGGTCCCTATAGCGAAAAACTGTTTTTT
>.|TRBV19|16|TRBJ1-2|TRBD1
CASSISRQGLNYGYTF
TGTGCCAGTAGTATATCTCGACAGGGTTTAAACTATGGCTACACCTTC
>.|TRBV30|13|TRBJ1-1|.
CAWSGTVNTEAFF
TGTGCCTGGAGTGGGACGGTGAACACTGAAGCTTTCTTT
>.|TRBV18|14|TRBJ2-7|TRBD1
CASSPGQGATEQYF
TGTGCCAGCTCACCGGGACAGGGGGCAACCGAGCAGTACTTC
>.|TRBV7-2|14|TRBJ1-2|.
CASKGGRTAYGYTF
TGTGCCAGCAAAGGGGGGCGGACCGCCTATGGCTACACCTTC
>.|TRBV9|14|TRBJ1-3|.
CASGRGSSGNTIYF
TGTGCCAGCGGGAGGGGGAGCTCTGGAAACACCATATATTTT
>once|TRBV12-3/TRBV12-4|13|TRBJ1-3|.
CASSRPNGNTIYF
TGTGCCAGCAGTCGCCCCAATGGAAACACCATATATTTT
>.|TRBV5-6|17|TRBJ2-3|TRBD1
CASSMDAGTGGADTQYF
TGTGCCAGCAGCATGGACGCCGGGACAGGAGGGGCAGATACGCAGTATTTT
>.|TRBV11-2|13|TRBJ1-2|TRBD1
CASSFDREYGYTF
TGTGCCAGCAGCTTTGACAGGGAGTACGGCTACACCTTC